Listed below are T cell receptor beta chains from one sample, sequenced in a study of CD8 T cells in ankylosing spondylitis. TCRdb re-called the 5' RACE reads through MiXCR, storing one row per CDR3 protein. In the table there are around 300,000 distinct CDR3 sequences, 20% of which are singletons. Source material: blood, either unsorted or a sorted T cell fraction (not recorded which). Receptor source: a female donor with ankylosing spondylitis or in good health (not recorded which). Both conserved end residues are part of each CDR3. Fields, in order: clone size, V gene, J gene, D gene, CDR3 DNA, CDR3 protein. The D gene is left open where the match is weak. The listing skips clone size in some rows; elsewhere it reads once, few, many or a size class.

clone size: .
V gene: TRBV27
J gene: TRBJ2-7
D gene: .
CDR3 DNA: TGTGCCAGCAGTCGGGCAGGGAGCGAGCAGTACTTC
CDR3 protein: CASSRAGSEQYF

clone size: .
V gene: TRBV20-1
J gene: TRBJ2-7
D gene: TRBD1
CDR3 DNA: TGCAGTGCTAGAGACCCTGGGACAGGGACGGCCTACGAGCAGTACTTC
CDR3 protein: CSARDPGTGTAYEQYF

clone size: .
V gene: TRBV7-9
J gene: TRBJ2-7
D gene: .
CDR3 DNA: TGTGCCAGCAGCCTATGGTGGTCCGAAAGTCGCTACGAGCAGTACTTC
CDR3 protein: CASSLWWSESRYEQYF

clone size: few
V gene: TRBV3-1
J gene: TRBJ2-2
D gene: .
CDR3 DNA: TGTGCCAGCAGCCACAGGGTAACCGGGGAGCTGTTTTTT
CDR3 protein: CASSHRVTGELFF

clone size: few
V gene: TRBV20-1
J gene: TRBJ2-1
D gene: .
CDR3 DNA: TGCAGTGCTAGAGAACGGCTCAATGAGCAGTTCTTC
CDR3 protein: CSARERLNEQFF

clone size: few
V gene: TRBV20-1
J gene: TRBJ2-1
D gene: .
CDR3 DNA: TGCAGTGCTAGAGATCTGAAAGAGGTGGCCTACAATGAGCAGTTCTTC
CDR3 protein: CSARDLKEVAYNEQFF

clone size: .
V gene: TRBV6-1
J gene: TRBJ2-5
D gene: .
CDR3 DNA: TGTGCCAGCGTAGGCCAAGAGACCCAGTACTTC
CDR3 protein: CASVGQETQYF

clone size: many
V gene: TRBV7-6
J gene: TRBJ2-3
D gene: .
CDR3 DNA: TGTGCCAGCAGCGGCGGGACAGCCTGGGATACGCAGTATTTT
CDR3 protein: CASSGGTAWDTQYF

clone size: once
V gene: TRBV11-2
J gene: TRBJ2-1
D gene: TRBD2
CDR3 DNA: TGTGCCAGCAGCTTAGGACGGGGACTAGCGGGAGCTCTCTCCTACAATGAGCAGTTCTTC
CDR3 protein: CASSLGRGLAGALSYNEQFF

clone size: few
V gene: TRBV10-3
J gene: TRBJ2-5
D gene: TRBD1
CDR3 DNA: TGTGCCATCAGTCACAGGGGGGAGACCCGGTACTTC
CDR3 protein: CAISHRGETRYF

clone size: .
V gene: TRBV27
J gene: TRBJ2-5
D gene: .
CDR3 DNA: TGTGCCAGCAGTTCACCGGGACCGAAAACGGCCCAGTACTTC
CDR3 protein: CASSSPGPKTAQYF

clone size: few
V gene: TRBV6-2/TRBV6-3
J gene: TRBJ2-1
D gene: TRBD2
CDR3 DNA: TGTGCCAGCATCCCGAGATGGAGCGGGGGACACAATGAGCAGTTCTTC
CDR3 protein: CASIPRWSGGHNEQFF

clone size: many
V gene: TRBV7-2
J gene: TRBJ2-1
D gene: .
CDR3 DNA: TGTGCCAGCAGCTCCCAGCCTAGCGAACGTGAGCAGTTCTTC
CDR3 protein: CASSSQPSEREQFF

clone size: few
V gene: TRBV20-1
J gene: TRBJ2-1
D gene: TRBD2
CDR3 DNA: TGCAGTGCTGGAGCGGGAAGGTCCTACAATGAGCAGTTCTTC
CDR3 protein: CSAGAGRSYNEQFF

clone size: many
V gene: TRBV29-1
J gene: TRBJ2-5
D gene: TRBD1
CDR3 DNA: TGCAGCTTACAGGGGGCTCAACAAGAGACCCAGTACTTC
CDR3 protein: CSLQGAQQETQYF

clone size: few
V gene: TRBV2
J gene: TRBJ2-7
D gene: .
CDR3 DNA: TGTGCCAGCAGTGAAGCGAATTTTGGACGGTTCAATAACGAGCAGTACTTC
CDR3 protein: CASSEANFGRFNNEQYF

clone size: .
V gene: TRBV6-2/TRBV6-3
J gene: TRBJ2-2
D gene: TRBD1
CDR3 DNA: TGTGCCAGCAGTCGGACAGGGTGGACCGGGGAGCTGTTTTTT
CDR3 protein: CASSRTGWTGELFF

clone size: many
V gene: TRBV12-3/TRBV12-4
J gene: TRBJ2-3
D gene: .
CDR3 DNA: TGTGCCAGCAGTTTAGAAGGCGGGAGCACAGATACGCAGTATTTT
CDR3 protein: CASSLEGGSTDTQYF

clone size: .
V gene: TRBV30
J gene: TRBJ2-2
D gene: .
CDR3 DNA: TGTGCCTGGAGTGTACGAGGGAGGACCGGGGAGCTGTTTTTT
CDR3 protein: CAWSVRGRTGELFF

clone size: .
V gene: TRBV5-5
J gene: TRBJ2-5
D gene: TRBD2
CDR3 DNA: TGTGCCAGCAGCTCCGGACTAGCGGGAGGGAACCAAGAGACCCAGTACTTC
CDR3 protein: CASSSGLAGGNQETQYF

clone size: few
V gene: TRBV7-2
J gene: TRBJ2-5
D gene: TRBD1
CDR3 DNA: TGTGCCAGCAGCCTCGACAGGGCCCAAGAGACCCAGTACTTC
CDR3 protein: CASSLDRAQETQYF

clone size: .
V gene: TRBV5-5
J gene: TRBJ2-7
D gene: .
CDR3 DNA: TGTGCCAGCAGCCAACGACTCAAAACGGAACTCTCCTACGAGCAGTACTTC
CDR3 protein: CASSQRLKTELSYEQYF

clone size: .
V gene: TRBV10-3
J gene: TRBJ1-2
D gene: .
CDR3 DNA: TGTGCCATCAGTGATAAGGGGCGCGCCTATGGCTACACCTTC
CDR3 protein: CAISDKGRAYGYTF

clone size: .
V gene: TRBV5-1
J gene: TRBJ2-5
D gene: TRBD1
CDR3 DNA: TGCGCCAGCAGTCGGGCGGGACAGGTCTCAGAGACCCAGTACTTC
CDR3 protein: CASSRAGQVSETQYF

clone size: many
V gene: TRBV20-1
J gene: TRBJ2-7
D gene: .
CDR3 DNA: TGCAGTGCTAGTACAGGGATCCACGAGCAGTACTTC
CDR3 protein: CSASTGIHEQYF

clone size: .
V gene: TRBV12-3/TRBV12-4
J gene: TRBJ2-2
D gene: .
CDR3 DNA: TGTGCCAGCAGACCGGTAGAAGGTGGCGCCGGGGAGCTGTTTTTT
CDR3 protein: CASRPVEGGAGELFF

clone size: .
V gene: TRBV7-2
J gene: TRBJ2-3
D gene: TRBD2
CDR3 DNA: TGTGCCAGCAGCTCCCCAGGCGGGGGGAGCAAGGGTACGCAGTATTTT
CDR3 protein: CASSSPGGGSKGTQYF

clone size: .
V gene: TRBV20-1
J gene: TRBJ2-3
D gene: .
CDR3 DNA: TGCAGTGCCCTGGTTCGCAAGTTGAGGGATACGCAGTATTTT
CDR3 protein: CSALVRKLRDTQYF

clone size: .
V gene: TRBV10-1
J gene: TRBJ2-1
D gene: .
CDR3 DNA: TGCGCCAGCAGTGAGTTGAAGGCGGGCTACAATGAGCAGTTCTTC
CDR3 protein: CASSELKAGYNEQFF

clone size: few
V gene: TRBV4-1
J gene: TRBJ2-4
D gene: TRBD2
CDR3 DNA: TGCGCCAGCAGCCAAGAGGGGGGGTCGGAGTGGAACATTCAGTACTTC
CDR3 protein: CASSQEGGSEWNIQYF

clone size: few
V gene: TRBV28
J gene: TRBJ2-2
D gene: TRBD1
CDR3 DNA: TGTGCCAGCAGTCCCCCGGGACAGTCCGGCGGGGAGCTGTTTTTT
CDR3 protein: CASSPPGQSGGELFF

clone size: few
V gene: TRBV20-1
J gene: TRBJ1-6
D gene: .
CDR3 DNA: TGCAGTGCGGTCCCAGGCAACCAGTCACCCCTCCACTTT
CDR3 protein: CSAVPGNQSPLHF

clone size: .
V gene: TRBV20-1
J gene: TRBJ2-3
D gene: TRBD2
CDR3 DNA: TGCAGTGCGGGAGGGCCAGATACGCAGTATTTT
CDR3 protein: CSAGGPDTQYF

clone size: .
V gene: TRBV7-2
J gene: TRBJ2-5
D gene: .
CDR3 DNA: TGTGCCAGCAGCTTAGGGCGGACTCGGGACCAGTACTTC
CDR3 protein: CASSLGRTRDQYF

clone size: .
V gene: TRBV10-3
J gene: TRBJ1-6
D gene: .
CDR3 DNA: TGTGCCATCAGGGAGGGGGTTAATTCACCCCTCCACTTT
CDR3 protein: CAIREGVNSPLHF

clone size: .
V gene: TRBV20-1
J gene: TRBJ2-1
D gene: .
CDR3 DNA: TGCAGTGCTAGGGATGCCGGTGCCCGGGAGCAGTTCTTC
CDR3 protein: CSARDAGAREQFF

clone size: .
V gene: TRBV6-5
J gene: TRBJ2-5
D gene: TRBD1
CDR3 DNA: TGTGCCAGCAGTTACACCGGACAGGTTATCAAAGAGACCCAGTACTTC
CDR3 protein: CASSYTGQVIKETQYF

clone size: few
V gene: TRBV6-5
J gene: TRBJ2-3
D gene: .
CDR3 DNA: TGTGCCAGCAGTTCACGGACAGTAGATACGCAGTATTTT
CDR3 protein: CASSSRTVDTQYF

clone size: .
V gene: TRBV6-5
J gene: TRBJ2-1
D gene: .
CDR3 DNA: TGTGCCAGCAGTTACCGAGGGGTCCACAATGAGCAGTTCTTC
CDR3 protein: CASSYRGVHNEQFF

clone size: few
V gene: TRBV4-1
J gene: TRBJ2-1
D gene: .
CDR3 DNA: TGCGCCAGCAGCCCCCGACTAGACAATGAGCAGTTCTTC
CDR3 protein: CASSPRLDNEQFF

clone size: many
V gene: TRBV20-1
J gene: TRBJ2-1
D gene: .
CDR3 DNA: TGCAGTGCCGAAAGCTCCTACAATGAGCAGTTCTTC
CDR3 protein: CSAESSYNEQFF

clone size: .
V gene: TRBV25-1
J gene: TRBJ1-5
D gene: .
CDR3 DNA: TGTGCCAGCAGTCGACAGGTCTGCGACTGCCCTAGCGATAGCAATCAGCCCCAGCATTTT
CDR3 protein: CASSRQVCDCPSDSNQPQHF

clone size: few
V gene: TRBV2
J gene: TRBJ1-2
D gene: .
CDR3 DNA: TGTGCCAGCAGTGGAGGGGTAGCGGACGTTTCCTATGGCTACACCTTC
CDR3 protein: CASSGGVADVSYGYTF

clone size: .
V gene: TRBV11-2
J gene: TRBJ2-5
D gene: .
CDR3 DNA: TGTGCCAGCAGCTTATCAGGGATTCTCGAGACCCAGTACTTC
CDR3 protein: CASSLSGILETQYF

clone size: .
V gene: TRBV20-1
J gene: TRBJ2-5
D gene: TRBD1
CDR3 DNA: TGCAGTGCTAGATCCCGGGACAGCCAAGAGACCCAGTACTTC
CDR3 protein: CSARSRDSQETQYF

clone size: .
V gene: TRBV11-2
J gene: TRBJ2-7
D gene: .
CDR3 DNA: TGTGCCAGCAGCTTACAGGGGTGGGTCGACGAGCAGTACTTC
CDR3 protein: CASSLQGWVDEQYF

clone size: .
V gene: TRBV10-3
J gene: TRBJ2-1
D gene: .
CDR3 DNA: TGTGCCATCCAAGGGGCTCCGGCGGTGAATGAGCAGTTCTTC
CDR3 protein: CAIQGAPAVNEQFF

clone size: many
V gene: TRBV7-2
J gene: TRBJ2-3
D gene: .
CDR3 DNA: TGTGCCAGCAGCTTCGGGACCCCAGATCCGCAGTATTTT
CDR3 protein: CASSFGTPDPQYF

clone size: .
V gene: TRBV18
J gene: TRBJ2-7
D gene: TRBD2
CDR3 DNA: TGTGCCAGCTCACCAGCGGGCGATCAGGGAGGGTACGAGCAGTACTTC
CDR3 protein: CASSPAGDQGGYEQYF

clone size: .
V gene: TRBV3-1
J gene: TRBJ2-5
D gene: .
CDR3 DNA: TGTGCCAGCAGCCACAGAGAAGAGACCCAGTACTTC
CDR3 protein: CASSHREETQYF

clone size: .
V gene: TRBV6-5
J gene: TRBJ2-5
D gene: .
CDR3 DNA: TGTGCCAGCAGTTACTTTCGGTCGGGGACCCAGTACTTC
CDR3 protein: CASSYFRSGTQYF

clone size: few
V gene: TRBV20-1
J gene: TRBJ2-7
D gene: .
CDR3 DNA: TGCAGTGCTAGACCGAGCGGGACAGTAGACGAGCAGTACTTC
CDR3 protein: CSARPSGTVDEQYF

clone size: many
V gene: TRBV12-3/TRBV12-4
J gene: TRBJ2-7
D gene: .
CDR3 DNA: TGTGCCAGCAGTTTAGCCAGGGGTTACGAGCAGTACTTC
CDR3 protein: CASSLARGYEQYF